The clone carrying this T cell receptor (beta chain) was counted ten times or more. Its antigen is currently unknown. This record belongs to a study of T cells in Graves' hyperthyroidism and ophthalmopathy. The study's findings and limits: Most clonotypes that expanded in the thyroid above 0.001 also showed up in blood. A median about 6.5 months before onset, the model predicted ophthalmopathy.

Lactation, pregnancy, other autoimmune disease or uncontrolled infection led to exclusion of patients. What was amplified from RNA transcripts were TCR beta CDR3 regions. The TCR CDR3 first-round RT-PCR relied on the HTBI primer set. MiXCR, applied by TCRdb to the multiplex PCR reads, yields one record per CDR3 protein. The repertoire holds fewer than 250,000 distinct CDR3 sequences, about a sixth seen once, with around 30% in the top ten. The germline V gene encodes CDR1 KGHDR and CDR2 SFDVKD. The CDR3 has 14 amino acids. With 7 bases removed from V and 2 bases from J, the gap between germline ends came to 12 bases.

The clonotype was recovered from a young woman with Graves' ophthalmopathy. The sample was blood. This rearrangement joins TRBV24-1 to TRBJ2-3, with no clear D. Here the CDR3 reads CATSERRNTDTQYF. CDR3 coding DNA: TGTGCCACCAGCGAGAGACGGAACACAGATACGCAGTATTTT.